This TCR beta chain was recorded in a study of shared clonotypes between healthy human individuals. Study findings and constraints: Clonotypes shared by all four donors outscored non-shared clonotypes in generation probability. In several donors, around 5% of naive CD4 clonotypes appeared in common. Memory subsets had estimated richness that was generally smaller than that of naive subsets.

Assay execution took place at the deep level. Profiling relied on immunoSEQ multiplex PCR, and the TCRdb table lists in-frame clones only, not all of them. The profile covers around 700,000 clones, with around two thirds appearing a single time and over 1.5% taken by the ten largest. V trimming: 7 bases; J trimming: 4 bases; junction bases outside the gene matches: 7. Germline-derived CDR1 and CDR2 are SEHNR and FQNEAQ (reference sequence). CDR3 length: 14 amino acids. Comment on this clone: As yet, its antigen is unknown.

The chain employs TRBV7-9 and TRBJ1-3; 7 bases are shared with TRBD1. The specimen sequenced was memory CD4+ T cells sorted from blood. The subset was: CD45RA-negative fraction. The TCR was taken from a woman aged 25 to 39 in good health. The CDR3 spells CASTYTGEGNTIYF. For the CDR3, the DNA is TGTGCCAGCACCTACACAGGGGAAGGAAACACCATATATTTT.